This T cell receptor beta chain stems from a study of prognosis after radiotherapy for stage I lung cancer. Study-level information: Individuals diagnosed with stage I non-small cell lung cancer underwent enrollment between 2018 and early 2019.

Amplification of TCR beta CDR3 from genomic DNA used two-round multiplex PCR. During first-round PCR, primers specific to each TRBV and TRBJ gene were used. Each CDR3 protein gets one entry after TCRdb re-called the multiplex PCR reads with MiXCR. Of roughly 30,000 distinct CDR3 sequences in the sample, 40% to 50% were seen once. This clonotype was detected many times. Its antigen is not known. Blood was drawn (about 6 milliliters of peripheral blood) at each of two time points. Study-wide findings and caveats: Patients who had metastases reportedly showed TRBV and TRBJ gene usage that varied from that of patients who did not. In patients receiving stereotactic body radiation therapy, unique TCR clone counts fell afterward, median roughly 10,000 versus 7,000.

The CDR3 has 14 residues. The V and J ends lost 0 bases and 5 bases respectively, with 10 bases between them. Germline CDR1 is GTSNPN and CDR2 is SVGIG (reference sequence). The genes are TRBV30 and TRBJ2-2; D possibly corresponds to TRBD2 (5 bases). This clonotype was obtained from a donor over 45 with non-small cell lung cancer. The sample was PBMCs, taken before or after stereotactic body radiation therapy (not recorded which). The chain's CDR3 is CAWSVLPGTGELFF. For the CDR3, the DNA is TGTGCCTGGAGTGTACTTCCGGGGACCGGGGAGCTGTTTTTT.